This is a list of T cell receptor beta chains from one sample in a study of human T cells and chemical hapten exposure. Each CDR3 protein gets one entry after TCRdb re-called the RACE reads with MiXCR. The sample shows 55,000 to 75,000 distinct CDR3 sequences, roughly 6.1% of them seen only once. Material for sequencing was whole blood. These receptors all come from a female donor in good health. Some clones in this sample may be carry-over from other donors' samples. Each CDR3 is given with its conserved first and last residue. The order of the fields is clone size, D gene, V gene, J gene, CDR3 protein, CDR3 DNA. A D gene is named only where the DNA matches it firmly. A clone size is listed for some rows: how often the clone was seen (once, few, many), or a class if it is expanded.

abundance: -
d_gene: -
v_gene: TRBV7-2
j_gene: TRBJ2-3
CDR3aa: CASSPDTTSTDTQYF
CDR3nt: TGTGCCAGCAGCCCGGACACCACTAGCACAGATACGCAGTATTTT

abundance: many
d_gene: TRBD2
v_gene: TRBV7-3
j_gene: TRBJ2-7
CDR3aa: CASSLGLAGSEQYF
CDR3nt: TGTGCCAGCAGCCTTGGACTAGCGGGAAGCGAGCAGTACTTC

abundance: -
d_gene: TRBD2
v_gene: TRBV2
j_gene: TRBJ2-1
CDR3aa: CASSPGTSGFYNEQFF
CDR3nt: TGTGCCAGCAGTCCCGGGACTAGCGGTTTTTACAATGAGCAGTTCTTC

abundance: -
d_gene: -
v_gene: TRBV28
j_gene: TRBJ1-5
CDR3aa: CASSRSGIVGQPQHF
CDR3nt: TGTGCCAGCAGTCGTTCGGGAATAGTAGGGCAGCCCCAGCATTTT

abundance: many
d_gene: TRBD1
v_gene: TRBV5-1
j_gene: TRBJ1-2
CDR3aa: CASSRGQGADYGYTF
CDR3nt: TGCGCCAGCAGCCGGGGACAGGGCGCGGACTATGGCTACACCTTC

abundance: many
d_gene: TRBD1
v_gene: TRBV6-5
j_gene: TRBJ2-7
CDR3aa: CASRHMGQGSNEQYF
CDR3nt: TGTGCCAGCAGGCACATGGGACAGGGGAGCAACGAGCAGTACTTC

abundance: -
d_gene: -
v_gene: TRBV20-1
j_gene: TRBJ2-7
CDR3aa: CSADGRRGVEQYF
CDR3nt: TGCAGTGCAGATGGACGTCGGGGAGTGGAGCAGTACTTC

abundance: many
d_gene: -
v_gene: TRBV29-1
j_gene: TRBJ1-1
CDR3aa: CSVRTLTEAFF
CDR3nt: TGCAGCGTGAGAACTTTAACTGAAGCTTTCTTT

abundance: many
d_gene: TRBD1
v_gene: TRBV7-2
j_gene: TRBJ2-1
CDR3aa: CASSSSGTGLYYNEQFF
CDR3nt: TGTGCCAGCAGCTCGTCCGGGACAGGTCTTTACTACAATGAGCAGTTCTTC

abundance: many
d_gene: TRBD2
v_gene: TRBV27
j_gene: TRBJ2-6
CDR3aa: CASSSGRLAGANVLTF
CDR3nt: TGTGCCAGCAGTTCTGGCCGACTAGCGGGAGCCAACGTCCTGACTTTC

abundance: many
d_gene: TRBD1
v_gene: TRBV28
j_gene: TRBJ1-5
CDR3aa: CASSLPTGGFQPQHF
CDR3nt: TGTGCCAGCAGTTTACCCACAGGGGGGTTCCAGCCCCAGCATTTT

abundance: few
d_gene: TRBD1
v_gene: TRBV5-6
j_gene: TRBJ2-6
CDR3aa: CASSIPTGTGANVLTF
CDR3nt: TGTGCCAGCAGCATCCCGACAGGGACTGGGGCCAACGTCCTGACTTTC

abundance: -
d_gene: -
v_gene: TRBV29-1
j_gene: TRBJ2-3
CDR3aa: CSVGEVTQYF
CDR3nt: TGCAGCGTTGGGGAGGTTACGCAGTATTTT

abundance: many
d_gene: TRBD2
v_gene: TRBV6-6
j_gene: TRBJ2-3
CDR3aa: CATALAGDTDTQYF
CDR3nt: TGTGCCACCGCACTAGCGGGAGACACAGATACGCAGTATTTT

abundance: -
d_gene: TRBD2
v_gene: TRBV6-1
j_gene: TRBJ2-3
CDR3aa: CASSELLAGGTDTQYF
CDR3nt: TGTGCCAGCAGTGAACTCCTAGCGGGAGGCACAGATACGCAGTATTTT

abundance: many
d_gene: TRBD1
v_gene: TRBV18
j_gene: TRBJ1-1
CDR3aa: CASSPHGPRQGSIGEAFF
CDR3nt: TGTGCCAGCTCACCCCACGGTCCGAGACAGGGGAGTATCGGTGAAGCTTTCTTT

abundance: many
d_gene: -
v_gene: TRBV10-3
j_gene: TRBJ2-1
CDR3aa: CAISGSHNEQFF
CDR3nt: TGTGCCATCAGTGGATCGCATAATGAGCAGTTCTTC

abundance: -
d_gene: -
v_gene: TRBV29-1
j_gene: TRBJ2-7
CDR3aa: CTVSISGVYEQYF
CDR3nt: TGCACCGTATCGATTTCGGGCGTCTACGAGCAGTACTTC

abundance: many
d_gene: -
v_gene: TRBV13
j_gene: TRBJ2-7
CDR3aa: CASSLPSADEQYF
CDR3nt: TGTGCCAGCAGCTTACCCTCGGCTGATGAGCAGTACTTC

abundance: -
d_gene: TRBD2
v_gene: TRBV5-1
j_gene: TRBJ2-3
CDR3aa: CASSEGLAGGRSTDTQYF
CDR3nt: TGCGCCAGCAGCGAGGGACTAGCGGGAGGGCGAAGCACAGATACGCAGTATTTT

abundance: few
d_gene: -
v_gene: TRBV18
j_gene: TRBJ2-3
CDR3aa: CASSPGSKRGRSDTQYF
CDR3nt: TGTGCCAGCTCACCAGGGTCGAAACGTGGGAGGTCAGATACGCAGTATTTT

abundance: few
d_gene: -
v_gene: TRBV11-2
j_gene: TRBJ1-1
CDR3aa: CASSLTVNTEAFF
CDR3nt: TGTGCCAGCAGCCTTACAGTGAACACTGAAGCTTTCTTT

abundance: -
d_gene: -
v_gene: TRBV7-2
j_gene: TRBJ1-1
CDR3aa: CASRNQMNTEAFF
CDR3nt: TGTGCCAGCAGGAATCAAATGAACACTGAAGCTTTCTTT

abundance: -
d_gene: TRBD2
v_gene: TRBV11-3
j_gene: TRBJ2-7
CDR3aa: CASSIRREGPYEQYF
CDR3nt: TGTGCCAGCAGCATCCGGCGGGAGGGCCCCTACGAGCAGTACTTC

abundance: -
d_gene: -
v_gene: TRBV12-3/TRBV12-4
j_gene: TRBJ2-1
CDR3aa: CASSLALRDNEQFF
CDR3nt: TGTGCCAGCAGTTTAGCGCTGCGGGACAATGAGCAGTTCTTC

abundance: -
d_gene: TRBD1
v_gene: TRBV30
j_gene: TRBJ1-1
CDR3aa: CAWSRGDRGAFF
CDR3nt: TGTGCCTGGAGTCGGGGGGACAGGGGTGCTTTCTTT